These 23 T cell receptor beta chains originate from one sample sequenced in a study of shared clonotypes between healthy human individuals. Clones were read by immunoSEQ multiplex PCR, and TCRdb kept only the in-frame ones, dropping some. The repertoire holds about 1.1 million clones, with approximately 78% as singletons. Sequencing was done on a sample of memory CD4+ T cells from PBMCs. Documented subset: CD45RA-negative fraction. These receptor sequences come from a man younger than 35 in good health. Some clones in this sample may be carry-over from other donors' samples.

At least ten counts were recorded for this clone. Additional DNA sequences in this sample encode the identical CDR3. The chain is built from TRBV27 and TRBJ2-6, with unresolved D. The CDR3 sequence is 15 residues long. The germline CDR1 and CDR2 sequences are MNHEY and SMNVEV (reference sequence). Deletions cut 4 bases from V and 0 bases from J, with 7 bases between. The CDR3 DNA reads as TGTGCCAGCAGTTCCCCCAGCTCTGGGGCCAACGTCCTGACTTTC. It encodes CASSSPSSGANVLTF.

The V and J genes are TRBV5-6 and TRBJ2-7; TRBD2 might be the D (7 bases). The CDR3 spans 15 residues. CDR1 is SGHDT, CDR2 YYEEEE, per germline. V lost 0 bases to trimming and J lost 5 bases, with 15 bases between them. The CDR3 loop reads CASSLVTGGPDEQYF. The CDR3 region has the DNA TGTGCCAGCAGCTTGGTAACCGGGGGGCCCGACGAGCAGTACTTC.

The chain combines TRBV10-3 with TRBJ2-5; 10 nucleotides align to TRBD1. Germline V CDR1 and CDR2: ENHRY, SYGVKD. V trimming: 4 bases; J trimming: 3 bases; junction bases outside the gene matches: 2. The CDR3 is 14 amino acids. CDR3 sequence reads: CAISATGGEETQYF. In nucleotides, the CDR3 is TGTGCCATCAGTGCGACAGGGGGCGAAGAGACCCAGTACTTC.

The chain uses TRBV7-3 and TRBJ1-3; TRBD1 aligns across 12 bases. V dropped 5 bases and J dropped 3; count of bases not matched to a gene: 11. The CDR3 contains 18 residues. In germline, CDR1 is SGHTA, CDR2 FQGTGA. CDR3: CASSPGPGQGAGGNTIYF. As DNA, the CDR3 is TGTGCCAGCAGCCCCGGGCCGGGACAGGGGGCGGGTGGAAACACCATATATTTT.

CDR3 in amino acids: CASSLGASGSVAYEQYF. The DNA for the CDR3 is TGCGCCAGCAGCTTGGGGGCCAGCGGGAGCGTGGCCTACGAGCAGTACTTC. The chain employs TRBV5-1 and TRBJ2-7; 8 nucleotides align to TRBD2. There are 17 residues in the CDR3. CDR1 and CDR2 (germline): SGHRS, YFSETQ. With V trimmed by 0 bases and J by 2 bases, 10 bases remained unmatched.

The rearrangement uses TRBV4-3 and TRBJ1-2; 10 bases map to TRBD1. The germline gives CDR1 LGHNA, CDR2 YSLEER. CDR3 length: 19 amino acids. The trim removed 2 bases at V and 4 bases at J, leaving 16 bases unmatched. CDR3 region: CASSQKPRYGTGDLYGYTF. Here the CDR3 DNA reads TGCGCCAGCAGCCAAAAGCCTAGGTACGGGACAGGGGACCTCTATGGCTACACCTTC.

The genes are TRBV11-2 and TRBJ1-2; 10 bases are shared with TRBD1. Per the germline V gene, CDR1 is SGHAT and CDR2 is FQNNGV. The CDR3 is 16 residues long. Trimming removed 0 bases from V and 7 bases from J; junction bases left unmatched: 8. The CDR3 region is CASSLDAGTGVCGYTF. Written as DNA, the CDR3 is TGTGCCAGCAGCTTAGATGCCGGGACAGGGGTGTGTGGCTACACCTTC.

The CDR3 sequence is CASSAHQAGGGDTQYF. In DNA form, the CDR3 reads TGTGCCAGCAGTGCCCACCAGGCGGGAGGAGGAGATACGCAGTATTTT. V gene TRBV6-1 combines with J gene TRBJ2-3; 8 nucleotides align to TRBD2. The CDR3 is made up of 16 amino acids. V lost 4 bases, J lost 5 bases, and 11 bases stayed unmatched. Germline-derived CDR1 and CDR2 are MNHNS and SASEGT.

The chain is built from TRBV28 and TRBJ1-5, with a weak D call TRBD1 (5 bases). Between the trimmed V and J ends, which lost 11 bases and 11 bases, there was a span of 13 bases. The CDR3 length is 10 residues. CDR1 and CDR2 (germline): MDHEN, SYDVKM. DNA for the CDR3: TGTGCCTCGGGGCACGCAGCCCAGCATTTT. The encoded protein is CASGHAAQHF. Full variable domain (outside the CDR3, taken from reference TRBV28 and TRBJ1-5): DVKVTQSSRYLVKRTGEKVFLECVQDMDHENMFWYRQDPGLGLRLIYFSYDVKMKEKGDIPEGYSVSREKKERFSLILESASTNQTSMYLCASGHAAQHFGDGTRLSIL.

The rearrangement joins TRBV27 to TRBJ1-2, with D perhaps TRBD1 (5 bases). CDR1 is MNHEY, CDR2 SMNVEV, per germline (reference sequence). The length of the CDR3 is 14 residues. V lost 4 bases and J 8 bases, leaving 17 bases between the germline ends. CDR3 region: CASSSRPGGRGYTF. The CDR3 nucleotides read TGTGCCAGCAGTTCCCGCCCGGGGGGTCGGGGCTACACCTTC.

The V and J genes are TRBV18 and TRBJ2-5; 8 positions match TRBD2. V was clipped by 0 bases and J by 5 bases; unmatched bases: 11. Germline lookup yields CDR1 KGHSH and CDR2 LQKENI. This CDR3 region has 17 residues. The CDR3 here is CASSPPRRTSTRETQYF. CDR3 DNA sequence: TGTGCCAGCTCACCACCCCGTAGGACTAGCACCAGGGAGACCCAGTACTTC.

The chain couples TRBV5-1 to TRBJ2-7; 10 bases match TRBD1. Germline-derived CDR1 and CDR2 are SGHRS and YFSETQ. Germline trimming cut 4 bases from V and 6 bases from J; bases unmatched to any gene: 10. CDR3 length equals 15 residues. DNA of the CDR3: TGCGCCAGCAGCCAACGTCCGGGACAGGGGACCGAGCAGTACTTC. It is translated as CASSQRPGQGTEQYF.

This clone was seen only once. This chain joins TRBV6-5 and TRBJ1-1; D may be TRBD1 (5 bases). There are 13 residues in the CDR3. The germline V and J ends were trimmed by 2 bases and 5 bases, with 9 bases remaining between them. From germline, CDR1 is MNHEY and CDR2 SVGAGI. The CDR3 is CASSYGALTEAFF. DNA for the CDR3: TGTGCCAGCAGTTACGGGGCGCTGACTGAAGCTTTCTTT.

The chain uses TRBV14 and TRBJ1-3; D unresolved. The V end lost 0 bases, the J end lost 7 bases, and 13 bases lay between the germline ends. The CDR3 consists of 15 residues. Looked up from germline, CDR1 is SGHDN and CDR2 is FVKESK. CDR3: CASSQDSVWRNTIYF. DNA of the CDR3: TGTGCCAGCAGCCAAGACTCAGTCTGGAGGAACACCATATATTTT.

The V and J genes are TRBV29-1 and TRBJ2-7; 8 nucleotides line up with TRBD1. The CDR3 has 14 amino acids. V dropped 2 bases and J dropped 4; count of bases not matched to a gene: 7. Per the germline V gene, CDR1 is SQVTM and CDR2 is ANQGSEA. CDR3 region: CSVEMAGGGYEQYF. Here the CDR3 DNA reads TGCAGCGTTGAAATGGCAGGGGGCGGGTACGAGCAGTACTTC.

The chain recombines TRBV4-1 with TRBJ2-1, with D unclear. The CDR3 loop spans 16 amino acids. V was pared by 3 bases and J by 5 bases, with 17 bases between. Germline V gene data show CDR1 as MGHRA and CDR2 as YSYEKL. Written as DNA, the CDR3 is TGCGCCAGCAGCCATCCGGACGGCACCAGAAACAATGAGCAGTTCTTC. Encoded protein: CASSHPDGTRNNEQFF.

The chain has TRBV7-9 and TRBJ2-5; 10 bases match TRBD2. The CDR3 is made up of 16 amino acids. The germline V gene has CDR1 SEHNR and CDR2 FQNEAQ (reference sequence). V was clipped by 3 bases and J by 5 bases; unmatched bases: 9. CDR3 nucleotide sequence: TGTGCCAGCAGCTTCTCCCGTAGCGGGAGGCCGGAGACCCAGTACTTC. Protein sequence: CASSFSRSGRPETQYF.

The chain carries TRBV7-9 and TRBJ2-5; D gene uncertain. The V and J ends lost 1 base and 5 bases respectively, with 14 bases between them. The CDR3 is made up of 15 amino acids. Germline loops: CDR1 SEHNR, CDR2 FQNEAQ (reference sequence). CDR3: CASSLVPNGEETQYF. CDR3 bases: TGTGCCAGCAGCTTAGTACCGAACGGAGAGGAGACCCAGTACTTC. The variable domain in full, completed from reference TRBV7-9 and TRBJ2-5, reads DTGVSQNPRHKITKRGQNVTFRCDPISEHNRLYWYRQTLGQGPEFLTYFQNEAQLEKSRLLSDRFSAERPKGSFSTLEIQRTEQGDSAMYLCASSLVPNGEETQYFGPGTRLLVL.

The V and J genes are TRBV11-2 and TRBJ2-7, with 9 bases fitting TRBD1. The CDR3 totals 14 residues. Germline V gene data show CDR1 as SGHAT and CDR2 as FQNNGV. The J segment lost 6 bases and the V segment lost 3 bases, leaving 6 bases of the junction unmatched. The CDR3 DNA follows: TGTGCCAGCAGCTTGGGACAGGGAAAGGGCGAGCAGTACTTC. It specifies CASSLGQGKGEQYF.

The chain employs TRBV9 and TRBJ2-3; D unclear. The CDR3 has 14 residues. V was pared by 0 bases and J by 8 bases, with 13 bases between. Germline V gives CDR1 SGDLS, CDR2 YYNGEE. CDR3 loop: CASSVESPRGTQYF. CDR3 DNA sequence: TGTGCCAGCAGCGTAGAGTCCCCTAGAGGTACGCAGTATTTT.

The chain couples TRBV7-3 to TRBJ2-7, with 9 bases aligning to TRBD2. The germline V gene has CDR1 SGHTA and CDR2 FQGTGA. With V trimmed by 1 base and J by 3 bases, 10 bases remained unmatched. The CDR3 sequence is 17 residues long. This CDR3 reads CASSLSGRREGLYEQYF. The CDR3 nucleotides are TGTGCCAGCAGCTTAAGCGGTCGGCGGGAGGGCCTCTACGAGCAGTACTTC.

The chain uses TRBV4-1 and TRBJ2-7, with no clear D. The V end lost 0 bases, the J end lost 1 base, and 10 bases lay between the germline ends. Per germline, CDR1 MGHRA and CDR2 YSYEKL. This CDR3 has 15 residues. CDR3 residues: CASSQDGGYSYEQYF. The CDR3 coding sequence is TGCGCCAGCAGCCAAGACGGTGGTTATTCCTACGAGCAGTACTTC.

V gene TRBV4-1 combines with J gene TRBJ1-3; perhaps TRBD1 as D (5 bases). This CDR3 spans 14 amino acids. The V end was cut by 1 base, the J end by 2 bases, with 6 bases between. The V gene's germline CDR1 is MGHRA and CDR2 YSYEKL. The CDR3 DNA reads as TGCGCCAGCAGCCAAGCAGGGCCTGGAAACACCATATATTTT. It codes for CASSQAGPGNTIYF.